This entry features one T cell receptor beta chain sequence. Which antigen it targets is not known. Nothing much larger sits one base from this clone, and base qualities are not available. This entry is derived from a study of T-cell reconstitution after alpha-beta-depleted transplantation in children (TCRdb year 2016). Context from the whole study: Using TCR repertoire profiling, the study quantitatively followed how T-cell immune reconstitution unfolded in children after TCRalphabeta/CD19-depleted allogeneic hematopoietic cell transplantation. General findings and caveats noted by the study authors: The apparently early alphabetaT-cell count recovery about two months after transplant was reportedly dependent on only several hundred rapidly expanded clones derived from non-depleted graft cells. Over the following months the frequencies of hyperexpanded clones went down, and after one year T-cell counts and TCRbeta diversity were mostly credited to newly produced T cells. In some patients, high TCRbeta diversity at day 60 was attributed to recipient T cells and intrathymic progenitors that had survived conditioning.

The sample's treatment or condition label is to be understood as: allogeneic hematopoietic cell transplantation with graft depleted of TCRalphabeta T cells and CD19 B cells. The children who served as transplant recipients had been given grafts of TCRalphabeta/CD19-depleted allogeneic hematopoietic cells. Libraries came from PCR. The run used an Illumina HiSeq 2500. TCR libraries were prepared with molecular barcoding, using unique molecular identifiers to normalize TCRbeta repertoire quantification. The public reads were reprocessed in TCRdb via fastp at Q25 and MiXCR, keeping in-frame beta chains. Rows are combined by CDR3 protein, so each entry shows the most common genes and DNA. The sample has some 200,000 distinct CDR3 sequences on record, roughly 9.1% of them singletons. The ten largest clones take up under 40% of the sample. The CDR1 and CDR2 encoded by the germline V gene are KGHSH and LQKENI. Cut back by 3 bases and 2 bases, the V and J ends lie 5 bases apart. The CDR3 runs 13 amino acids, cysteine and phenylalanine included. Left in the record is the CDR3 DNA by itself, 39 bases read in frame from the first base.

This chain joins TRBV18 to TRBJ2-1; the D gene cannot be resolved reliably. The clonotype comes from a male patient aged 2 to 9 who had a stem cell transplant for acute myeloid leukemia, so the T cells may come from the graft donor. Sequencing was performed on PBMCs, mostly from graft donor cells, taken 360 days after TCRalphabeta/CD19-depleted stem cell transplant. Here the CDR3 is given as CASSPIAYNEQFF. The sequenced DNA is TGTGCCAGCTCACCGATCGCCTACAATGAGCAGTTCTTC.